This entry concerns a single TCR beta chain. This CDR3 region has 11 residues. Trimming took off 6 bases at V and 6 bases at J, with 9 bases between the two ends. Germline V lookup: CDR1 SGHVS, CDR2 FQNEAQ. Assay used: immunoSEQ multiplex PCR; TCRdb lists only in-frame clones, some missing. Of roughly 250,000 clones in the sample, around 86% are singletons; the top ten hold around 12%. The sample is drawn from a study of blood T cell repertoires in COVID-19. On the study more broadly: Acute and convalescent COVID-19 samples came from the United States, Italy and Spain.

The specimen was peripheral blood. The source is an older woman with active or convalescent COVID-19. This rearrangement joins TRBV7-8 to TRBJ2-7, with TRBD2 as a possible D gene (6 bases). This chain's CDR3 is CASRETSEQYF. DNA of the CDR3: TGTGCCAGCAGGGAGACTAGCGAGCAGTACTTC.